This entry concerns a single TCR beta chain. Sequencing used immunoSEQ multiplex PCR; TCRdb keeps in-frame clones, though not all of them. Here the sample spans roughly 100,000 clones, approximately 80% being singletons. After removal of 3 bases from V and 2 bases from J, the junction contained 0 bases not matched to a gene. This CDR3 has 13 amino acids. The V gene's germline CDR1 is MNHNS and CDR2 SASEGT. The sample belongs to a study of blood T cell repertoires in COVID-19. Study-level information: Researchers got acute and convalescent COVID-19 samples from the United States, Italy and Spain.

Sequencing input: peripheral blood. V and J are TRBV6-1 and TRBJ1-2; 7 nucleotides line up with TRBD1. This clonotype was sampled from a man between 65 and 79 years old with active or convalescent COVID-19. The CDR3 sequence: CASSEDRNYGYTF. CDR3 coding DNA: TGTGCCAGCAGTGAGGACAGGAACTATGGCTACACCTTC.